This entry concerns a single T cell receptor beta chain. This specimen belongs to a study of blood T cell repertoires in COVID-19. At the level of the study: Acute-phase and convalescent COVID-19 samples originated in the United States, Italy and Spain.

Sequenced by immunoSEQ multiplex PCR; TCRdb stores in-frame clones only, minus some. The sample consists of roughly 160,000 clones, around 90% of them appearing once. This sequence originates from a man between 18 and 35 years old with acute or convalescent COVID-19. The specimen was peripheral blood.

CDR3 sequence: CASSGSGLDQPQHF. Here the CDR3 DNA reads TGTGCCAGCAGTGGATCGGGGTTGGATCAGCCCCAGCATTTT. This chain joins TRBV2 and TRBJ1-5; no clear D gene. V was shortened by 4 bases and J by 5 bases, with 12 bases between the two germline ends. The CDR3 contains 14 residues. Germline lookup yields CDR1 SNHLY and CDR2 FYNNEI.